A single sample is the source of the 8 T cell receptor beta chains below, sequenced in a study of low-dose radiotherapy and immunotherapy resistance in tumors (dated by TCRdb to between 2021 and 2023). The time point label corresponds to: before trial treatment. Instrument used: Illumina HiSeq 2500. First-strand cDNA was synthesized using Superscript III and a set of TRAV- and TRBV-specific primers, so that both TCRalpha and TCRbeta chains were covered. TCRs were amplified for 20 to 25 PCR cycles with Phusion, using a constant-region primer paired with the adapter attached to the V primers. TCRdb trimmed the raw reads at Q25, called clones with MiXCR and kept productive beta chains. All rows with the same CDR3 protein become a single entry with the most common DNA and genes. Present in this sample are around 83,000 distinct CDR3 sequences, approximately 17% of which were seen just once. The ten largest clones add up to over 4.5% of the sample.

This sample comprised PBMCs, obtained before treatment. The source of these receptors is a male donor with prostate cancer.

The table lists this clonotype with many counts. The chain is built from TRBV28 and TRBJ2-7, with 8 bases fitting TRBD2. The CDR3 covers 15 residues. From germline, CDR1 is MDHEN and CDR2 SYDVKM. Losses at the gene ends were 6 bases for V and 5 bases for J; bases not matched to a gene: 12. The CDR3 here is CASSQRKGLVNEQYF. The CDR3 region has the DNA TGTGCCAGCAGCCAGCGGAAGGGACTAGTTAACGAGCAGTACTTC.

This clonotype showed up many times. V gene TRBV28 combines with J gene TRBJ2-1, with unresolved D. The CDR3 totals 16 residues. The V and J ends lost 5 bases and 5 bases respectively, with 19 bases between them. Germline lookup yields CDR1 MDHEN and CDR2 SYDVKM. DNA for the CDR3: TGTGCCAGCAGTACCCTTCAAGACCAGTGGAACAATGAGCAGTTCTTC. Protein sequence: CASSTLQDQWNNEQFF.

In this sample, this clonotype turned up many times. CDR3: CASSSMGTQYF. CDR3 nucleotides: TGTGCCAGCAGCTCAATGGGTACGCAGTATTTT. V is TRBV7-2 and J is TRBJ2-3; D gene ambiguous. The germline V gene encodes CDR1 SGHTA and CDR2 FQGNSA. V was pared by 4 bases and J by 8 bases, with 7 bases between. This CDR3 is built from 11 residues.

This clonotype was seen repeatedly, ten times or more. In DNA form, the CDR3 reads TGTGCCAGCAGCTTAGTAAGCCTCCAGGGCTACACCTTC. This gives the protein CASSLVSLQGYTF. The chain combines TRBV7-9 with TRBJ1-2; D is uncertain. V gave up 1 base and J gave up 8 bases, with 11 bases separating them. The CDR3 covers 13 residues. The germline V gene encodes CDR1 SEHNR and CDR2 FQNEAQ (reference sequence).

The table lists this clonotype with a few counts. CDR3 coding DNA: TGTGCCAGCAGTTATCGGGGACAGGATCAGCCCCAGCATTTT. Protein sequence: CASSYRGQDQPQHF. The chain links TRBV27 to TRBJ1-5; 8 bases line up with TRBD1. This CDR3 has 14 amino acids. V lost 4 bases, J lost 5 bases, and 4 bases stayed unmatched. Per the germline V gene, CDR1 is MNHEY and CDR2 is SMNVEV (reference sequence).

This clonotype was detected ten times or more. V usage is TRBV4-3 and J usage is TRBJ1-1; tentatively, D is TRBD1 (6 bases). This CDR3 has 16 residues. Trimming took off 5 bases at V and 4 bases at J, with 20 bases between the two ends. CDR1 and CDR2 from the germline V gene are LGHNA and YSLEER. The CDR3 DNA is TGCGCCAGCAGCGGAGGGTGGGGGCAGAGGGGCACTGAAGCTTTCTTT. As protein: CASSGGWGQRGTEAFF.

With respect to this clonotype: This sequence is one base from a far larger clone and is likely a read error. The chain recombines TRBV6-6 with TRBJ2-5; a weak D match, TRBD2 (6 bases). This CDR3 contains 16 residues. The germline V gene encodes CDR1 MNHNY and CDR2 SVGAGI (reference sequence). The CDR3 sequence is CTSSRYPTRGQETQYF. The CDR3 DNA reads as TGTACCAGCAGTCGCTACCCGACTAGGGGCCAAGAGACCCAGTACTTC.

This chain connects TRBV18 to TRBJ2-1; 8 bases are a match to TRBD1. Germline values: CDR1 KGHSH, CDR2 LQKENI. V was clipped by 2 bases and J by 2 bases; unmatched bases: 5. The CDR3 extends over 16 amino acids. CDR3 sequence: CASSPFQQGAYNEQFF. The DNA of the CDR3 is TGTGCCAGCTCACCATTTCAACAGGGGGCCTACAATGAGCAGTTCTTC.